These 23 T cell receptor beta chains were all obtained from the same sample, sequenced in a study of T cells after yellow fever vaccination. TCRdb re-called the 5' RACE reads with MiXCR, one entry per CDR3 protein. Of hundreds of thousands of distinct CDR3 sequences in the sample, over 8% were seen once. The material sequenced was PBMCs, taken on the day of the first yellow fever vaccination. Every receptor here comes from a man between 18 and 29 years old who received the YFV17D yellow fever vaccine.

This clonotype was seen ten or more times. V gene TRBV6-5 combines with J gene TRBJ2-3; D ambiguous. V was clipped by 2 bases and J by 4 bases, with 19 bases between them. Germline V gene lookup returns CDR1 MNHEY and CDR2 SVGAGI. The CDR3 covers 17 residues. The CDR3 spells CASSYRPGPLRPDTQYF. Written as DNA, the CDR3 is TGTGCCAGCAGTTACCGTCCGGGCCCCCTTCGCCCAGATACGCAGTATTTT.

V and J are TRBV7-6 and TRBJ2-3, with 7 bases aligning to TRBD1. The CDR3 is 13 residues long. V was clipped by 1 base and J by 10 bases; unmatched bases: 5. In germline, CDR1 is SGHVS, CDR2 FNYEAQ. The CDR3 sequence is CASSLGDREAQYF. The DNA of the CDR3 is TGTGCCAGCAGCTTAGGAGACAGGGAAGCGCAGTATTTT. The variable domain in full, with the rest retrieved from reference TRBV7-6 and TRBJ2-3, is GAGVSQSPRYKVTKRGQDVALRCDPISGHVSLYWYRQALGQGPEFLTYFNYEAQQDKSGLPNDRFSAERPEGSISTLTIQRTEQRDSAMYRCASSLGDREAQYFGPGTRLTVL.

The sample holds many counts of this clonotype. The chain recombines TRBV18 with TRBJ2-7; possibly TRBD2 for D (7 bases). There are 16 residues in the CDR3. Germline lookup yields CDR1 KGHSH and CDR2 LQKENI. V lost 2 bases and J lost 5, with 19 bases in between. In DNA form, the CDR3 reads TGTGCCAGCTCACCAGGTGTCGGAAGGGGGGGAGACGAGCAGTACTTC. The encoded protein is CASSPGVGRGGDEQYF. Using reference TRBV18 and TRBJ2-7 for the parts outside the CDR3, the full variable domain is NAGVMQNPRHLVRRRGQEARLRCSPMKGHSHVYWYRQLPEEGLKFMVYLQKENIIDESGMPKERFSAEFPKEGPSILRIQQVVRGDSAAYFCASSPGVGRGGDEQYFGPGTRLTVT.

This clonotype was detected ten times or more. The chain combines TRBV12-3 or TRBV12-4 with TRBJ2-1; 15 nucleotides line up with TRBD2. J gave up 8 bases and V 5 bases, and 4 bases lay outside the gene matches. The CDR3 has 15 amino acids. This CDR3 reads CASSPGLAGGHEQFF. The CDR3 bases are TGTGCCAGCAGTCCGGGACTAGCGGGGGGTCATGAGCAGTTCTTC.

This clonotype was seen many times. This chain uses TRBV7-3 with TRBJ1-1; no definite D call. Per the germline V gene, CDR1 is SGHTA and CDR2 is FQGTGA. The CDR3 loop spans 13 amino acids. Trimming removed 1 base from V and 9 bases from J, with 12 bases in between. CDR3 loop: CASSLNQGYKAFF. CDR3 in DNA: TGTGCCAGCAGCTTAAACCAAGGGTACAAAGCTTTCTTT. Full variable domain (remainder filled in from reference TRBV7-3 and TRBJ1-1): GAGVSQTPSNKVTEKGKYVELRCDPISGHTALYWYRQSLGQGPEFLIYFQGTGAADDSGLPNDRFFAVRPEGSVSTLKIQRTERGDSAVYLCASSLNQGYKAFFGQGTRLTVV.

The chain couples TRBV30 to TRBJ1-1; unclear D gene. The CDR3 has 11 amino acids. Per the germline V gene, CDR1 is GTSNPN and CDR2 is SVGIG (reference sequence). The germline V and J ends were trimmed by 0 bases and 11 bases, with 10 bases remaining between them. CDR3 bases: TGTGCCTGGAGTGTACGAACGGATGCTTTCTTT. Its translation is CAWSVRTDAFF. The complete variable domain, with remaining parts taken from reference TRBV30 and TRBJ1-1, reads SQTIHQWPATLVQPVGSPLSLECTVEGTSNPNLYWYRQAAGRGLQLLFYSVGIGQISSEVPQNLSASRPQDRQFILSSKKLLLSDSGFYLCAWSVRTDAFFGQGTRLTVV.

The CDR3 loop is CASSLDSLGQGAGGSGANVLTF. DNA of the CDR3: TGTGCCAGCAGCTTAGATTCGTTGGGACAGGGGGCGGGAGGCTCTGGGGCCAACGTCCTGACTTTC. The rearrangement joins TRBV11-2 to TRBJ2-6; TRBD1 matches 12 bases. The CDR3 loop spans 22 amino acids. Germline V gene sequence: CDR1 SGHAT, CDR2 FQNNGV. The J segment lost 0 bases and the V segment lost 0 bases, leaving 12 bases of the junction unmatched.

This clonotype was found many times. The chain couples TRBV7-2 to TRBJ2-7; no definite D call. Germline V CDR1 and CDR2: SGHTA, FQGNSA. There are 12 residues in the CDR3. V lost 3 bases, J lost 0 bases, and 3 bases lay in between. The CDR3 DNA follows: TGTGCCAGCAGCTTGAGCTCCTACGAGCAGTACTTC. Encoded protein: CASSLSSYEQYF.

This clonotype showed up just a few times. The gene calls are TRBV11-2 and TRBJ1-1, with D possibly TRBD1 on 5 matching bases. CDR1 and CDR2 (germline): SGHAT, FQNNGV. The CDR3 runs 15 residues. V lost 8 bases to trimming and J lost 1 base, with 17 bases between them. The CDR3, as DNA: TGTGCCAGCGCCCGTGTGGGGGAGGGGAACACTGAAGCTTTCTTT. Protein product: CASARVGEGNTEAFF.

This clonotype has ten or more counts. The chain combines TRBV6-5 with TRBJ2-7; D ambiguous. The germline gives CDR1 MNHEY, CDR2 SVGAGI. This CDR3 is built from 15 residues. V lost 0 bases and J 3 bases, leaving 12 bases between the germline ends. The CDR3 sequence: CASSYSGIAVYEQYF. As DNA, the CDR3 is TGTGCCAGCAGTTACTCGGGTATAGCCGTCTACGAGCAGTACTTC.

This clonotype was seen more than once but under ten times. This rearrangement joins TRBV18 to TRBJ2-3, with D unresolved. Germline assignment: CDR1 KGHSH and CDR2 LQKENI. The CDR3 covers 13 residues. Trimming left V 3 bases short and J 5 bases short, with 9 bases between. CDR3 residues: CASSPPSEDTQYF. The CDR3 nucleotides read TGTGCCAGCTCACCCCCCTCGGAAGATACGCAGTATTTT.

This clonotype came up a few times. The chain joins TRBV11-2 to TRBJ2-2, with D unclear. Per the germline V gene, CDR1 is SGHAT and CDR2 is FQNNGV. The ends were cut back, 3 bases at V and 4 bases at J, with 9 bases in the middle. The CDR3 spans 14 residues. CDR3 residues: CASSFGASTGELFF. DNA of the CDR3: TGTGCCAGCAGCTTTGGTGCTTCCACCGGGGAGCTGTTTTTT.

This clonotype appeared a few times. The rearrangement links TRBV7-9 to TRBJ1-1; 8 nucleotides match TRBD1. Germline V gene lookup returns CDR1 SEHNR and CDR2 FQNEAQ (reference sequence). The CDR3 consists of 14 residues. The junction had 14 bases not matched to a gene; V was cut back by 7 bases and J by 10 bases. CDR3 protein: CASTKEAGGRGAFF. The CDR3 nucleotides are TGTGCCAGCACCAAAGAGGCAGGGGGCAGAGGAGCTTTCTTT. Full variable domain (rest looked up from reference TRBV7-9 and TRBJ1-1): DTGVSQNPRHKITKRGQNVTFRCDPISEHNRLYWYRQTLGQGPEFLTYFQNEAQLEKSRLLSDRFSAERPKGSFSTLEIQRTEQGDSAMYLCASTKEAGGRGAFFGQGTRLTVV.

This clonotype was picked up a small number of times. This chain uses TRBV28 with TRBJ1-5, with 8 bases that match TRBD1. The germline CDR1 and CDR2 sequences are MDHEN and SYDVKM. Trimming took 5 bases from V and 3 from J; bases not matched to a gene: 12. This CDR3 contains 17 residues. The CDR3 spells CASSRPQGQGDNQPQHF. Written as DNA, the CDR3 is TGTGCCAGCAGTCGACCCCAAGGACAGGGAGACAATCAGCCCCAGCATTTT.

This chain connects TRBV5-4 to TRBJ2-3, with 7 bases fitting TRBD2. The V gene end was trimmed by 7 bases and the J gene end by 2 bases; junction bases not matched to a gene: 7. The CDR3 sequence is 14 residues long. Germline lookup yields CDR1 SGHNT and CDR2 YYREEE (reference sequence). The CDR3 is CASGRGSNTDTQYF. Written as DNA, the CDR3 is TGTGCCAGCGGGCGGGGGTCCAACACAGATACGCAGTATTTT.

The V gene is TRBV5-1, the J gene TRBJ1-1; D possibly corresponds to TRBD1 (5 bases). The CDR3 totals 14 residues. The germline V gene encodes CDR1 SGHRS and CDR2 YFSETQ. Trimming took 2 bases from V and 5 from J, leaving 13 bases between them. This CDR3 is CASSLDSGGTEAFF. The CDR3 DNA reads as TGCGCCAGCAGCTTAGACAGTGGAGGGACTGAAGCTTTCTTT.

V gene TRBV29-1 combines with J gene TRBJ2-3; 8 positions match TRBD1. V was pared by 6 bases and J by 4 bases, with 9 bases of the junction left unmatched. The germline gives CDR1 SQVTM, CDR2 ANQGSEA. This CDR3 has 14 amino acids. This CDR3 is CSVQGAQAADTQYF. The CDR3 bases are TGCAGCGTCCAGGGGGCGCAAGCGGCAGATACGCAGTATTTT.

The V and J genes are TRBV29-1 and TRBJ2-1; the match to TRBD2 covers 10 bases. Trimming cost V 5 bases and J 9 bases; bases outside gene matches: 4. The CDR3 is 12 amino acids. CDR1 and CDR2 (germline): SQVTM, ANQGSEA. CDR3 nucleotides: TGCAGCGTTTTAGCGGGGGGAGTTGAGCAGTTCTTC. Translated, it gives CSVLAGGVEQFF.

This clonotype came up a few times. The rearrangement joins TRBV6-5 to TRBJ1-1; 9 nucleotides align to TRBD1. Germline lookup yields CDR1 MNHEY and CDR2 SVGAGI. V gave up 1 base and J gave up 2 bases; unmatched junction bases: 2. The CDR3 covers 15 residues. CDR3 nucleotide sequence: TGTGCCAGCAGTTACTGGGACAGGGCAAACACTGAAGCTTTCTTT. Encoded protein: CASSYWDRANTEAFF.

The chain joins TRBV3-1 to TRBJ1-4; no definite D call. The CDR3 covers 17 residues. Germline V gene lookup returns CDR1 LGHDT and CDR2 YNNKEL (reference sequence). V lost 4 bases and J 0 bases, leaving 15 bases between the germline ends. CDR3 coding DNA: TGTGCCAGCAGCCCCTCCCGTATGCGGTCAACTAATGAAAAACTGTTTTTT. Its translation: CASSPSRMRSTNEKLFF.

The chain couples TRBV20-1 to TRBJ2-7; D not certain. The CDR3 has 11 amino acids. The V end lost 3 bases, the J end lost 3 bases, and 6 bases lay between the germline ends. Germline V gene lookup returns CDR1 DFQATT and CDR2 SNEGSKA (reference sequence). CDR3 bases: TGCAGTGCTAGTGACCACTACGAGCAGTACTTC. This sequence encodes CSASDHYEQYF.

This clonotype has at least ten counts. This chain links TRBV5-1 with TRBJ2-7; D ambiguous. The CDR3 has 14 residues. V dropped 2 bases and J dropped 1 base, with 10 bases sitting between them. In germline, CDR1 is SGHRS, CDR2 YFSETQ. Here the CDR3 DNA reads TGCGCCAGCAGCTTTTATGAGCTTTCCTACGAGCAGTACTTC. Its translation is CASSFYELSYEQYF.

This clonotype was counted at least ten times. The chain recombines TRBV5-1 with TRBJ1-1; no clear D gene. CDR1 is SGHRS, CDR2 YFSETQ, per germline. The V end lost 0 bases, the J end lost 3 bases, and 9 bases lay between the germline ends. This CDR3 region has 14 residues. CDR3 amino acids: CASSLGGGDTEAFF. CDR3 DNA sequence: TGCGCCAGCAGCTTGGGTGGTGGTGACACTGAAGCTTTCTTT.